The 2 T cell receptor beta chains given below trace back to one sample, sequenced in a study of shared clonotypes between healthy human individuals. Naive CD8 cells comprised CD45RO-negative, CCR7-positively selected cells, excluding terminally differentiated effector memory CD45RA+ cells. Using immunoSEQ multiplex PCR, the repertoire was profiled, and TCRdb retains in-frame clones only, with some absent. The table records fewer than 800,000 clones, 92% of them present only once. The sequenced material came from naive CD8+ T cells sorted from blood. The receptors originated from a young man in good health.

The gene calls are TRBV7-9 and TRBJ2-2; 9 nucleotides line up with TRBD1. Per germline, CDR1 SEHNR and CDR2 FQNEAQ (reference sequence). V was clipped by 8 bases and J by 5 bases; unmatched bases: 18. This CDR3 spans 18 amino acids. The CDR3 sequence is CASLSVTQGAKATGELFF. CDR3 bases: TGTGCCAGCCTCTCAGTCACACAGGGGGCTAAAGCGACCGGGGAGCTGTTTTTT.

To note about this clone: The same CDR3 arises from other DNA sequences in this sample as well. CDR3 bases: TGTGCCAGCAGCTTAGGAGGGAGCTCCTACAATGAGCAGTTCTTC. Amino acids: CASSLGGSSYNEQFF. The chain is built from TRBV11-2 and TRBJ2-1, with D possibly TRBD2 on 5 matching bases. Trimming pared 1 base from V and 0 bases from J, leaving 7 bases between. Germline CDR1 and CDR2: SGHAT and FQNNGV. The CDR3 runs 15 residues.